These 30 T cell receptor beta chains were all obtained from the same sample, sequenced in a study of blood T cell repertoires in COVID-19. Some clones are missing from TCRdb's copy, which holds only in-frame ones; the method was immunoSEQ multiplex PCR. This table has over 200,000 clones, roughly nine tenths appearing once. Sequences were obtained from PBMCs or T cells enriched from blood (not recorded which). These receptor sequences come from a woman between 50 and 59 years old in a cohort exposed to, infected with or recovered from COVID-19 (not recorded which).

CDR3 nucleotide sequence: TGTGCCAGCAGTTTAAGTAGGACAGGGAATTCACCCCTCCACTTT. Encoded protein: CASSLSRTGNSPLHF. The chain has TRBV27 and TRBJ1-6, with TRBD1 identical over 8 bases. Germline V CDR1 and CDR2: MNHEY, SMNVEV (reference sequence). The CDR3 runs 15 residues. The V and J ends lost 2 bases and 7 bases, in that order; junction bases with no gene match: 4.

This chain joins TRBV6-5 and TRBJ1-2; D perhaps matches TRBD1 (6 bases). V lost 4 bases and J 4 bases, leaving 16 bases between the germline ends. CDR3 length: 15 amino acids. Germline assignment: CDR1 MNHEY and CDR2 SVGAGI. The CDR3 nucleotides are TGTGCCAGCAGTTCCCATTGGACAGAACTCTATGGCTACACCTTC. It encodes CASSSHWTELYGYTF.

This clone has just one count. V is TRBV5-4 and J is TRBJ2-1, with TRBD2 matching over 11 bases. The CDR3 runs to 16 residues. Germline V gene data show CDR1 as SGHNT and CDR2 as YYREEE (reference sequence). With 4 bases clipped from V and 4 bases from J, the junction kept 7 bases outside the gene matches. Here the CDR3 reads CASSLRLAGGYNEQFF. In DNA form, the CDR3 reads TGTGCCAGCAGCCTCCGCCTAGCGGGGGGTTACAATGAGCAGTTCTTC.

The CDR3 DNA reads TGCGCCAGCAACAGGGGTCGCGCAACTAATGAAAAACTGTTTTTT. Translating gives CASNRGRATNEKLFF. The chain links TRBV5-1 to TRBJ1-4; 7 nucleotides line up with TRBD1. The CDR3 consists of 15 residues. V was pared by 6 bases and J by 0 bases, with 5 bases of the junction left unmatched. Germline assignment: CDR1 SGHRS and CDR2 YFSETQ.

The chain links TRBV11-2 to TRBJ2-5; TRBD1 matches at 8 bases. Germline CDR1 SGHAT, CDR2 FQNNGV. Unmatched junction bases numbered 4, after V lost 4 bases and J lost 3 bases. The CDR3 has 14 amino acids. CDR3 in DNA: TGTGCCAGCAGCTCAAACAGGGGGAAAGAGACCCAGTACTTC. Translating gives CASSSNRGKETQYF.

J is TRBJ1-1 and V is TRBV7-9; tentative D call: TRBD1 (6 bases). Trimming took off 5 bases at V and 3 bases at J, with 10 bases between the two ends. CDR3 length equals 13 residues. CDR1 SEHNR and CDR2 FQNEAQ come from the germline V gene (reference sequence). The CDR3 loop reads CASSRNRDTEAFF. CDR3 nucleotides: TGTGCCAGCAGCCGCAACAGGGACACTGAAGCTTTCTTT.

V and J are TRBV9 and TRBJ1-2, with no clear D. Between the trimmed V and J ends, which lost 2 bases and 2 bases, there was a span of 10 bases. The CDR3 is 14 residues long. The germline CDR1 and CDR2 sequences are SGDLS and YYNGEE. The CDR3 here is CASSVNSVNYGYTF. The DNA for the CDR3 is TGTGCCAGCAGCGTTAACTCCGTAAACTATGGCTACACCTTC.

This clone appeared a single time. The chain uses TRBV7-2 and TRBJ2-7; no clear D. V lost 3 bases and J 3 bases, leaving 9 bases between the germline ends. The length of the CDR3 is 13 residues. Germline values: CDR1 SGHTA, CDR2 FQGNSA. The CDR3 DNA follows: TGTGCCAGCAGCTTTGGCCAGTACTACGAGCAGTACTTC. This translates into CASSFGQYYEQYF.

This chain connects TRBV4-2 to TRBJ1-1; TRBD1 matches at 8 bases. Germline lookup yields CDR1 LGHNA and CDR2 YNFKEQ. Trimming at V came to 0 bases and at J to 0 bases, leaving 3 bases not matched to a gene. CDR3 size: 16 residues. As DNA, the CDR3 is TGTGCCAGCAGCCAAGATTCACAGGGGGTGAACACTGAAGCTTTCTTT. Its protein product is CASSQDSQGVNTEAFF.

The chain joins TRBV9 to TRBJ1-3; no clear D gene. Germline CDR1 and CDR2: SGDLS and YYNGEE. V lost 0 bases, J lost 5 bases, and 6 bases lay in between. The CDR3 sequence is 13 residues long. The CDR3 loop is CASSVGLRNTIYF. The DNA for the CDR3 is TGTGCCAGCAGCGTAGGGCTCCGAAACACCATATATTTT.

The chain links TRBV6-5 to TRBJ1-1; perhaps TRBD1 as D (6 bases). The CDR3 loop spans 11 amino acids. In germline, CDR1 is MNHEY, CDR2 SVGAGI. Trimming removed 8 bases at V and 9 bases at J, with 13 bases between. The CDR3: CASLGAAQAFF. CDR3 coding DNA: TGTGCCAGCTTGGGGGCAGCCCAAGCTTTCTTT.

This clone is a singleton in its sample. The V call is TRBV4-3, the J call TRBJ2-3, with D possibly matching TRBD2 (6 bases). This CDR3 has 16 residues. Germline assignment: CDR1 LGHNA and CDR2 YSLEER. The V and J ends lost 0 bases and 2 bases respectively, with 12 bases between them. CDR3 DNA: TGCGCCAGCAGCCAAGATCACCGGGGACTCACAGATACGCAGTATTTT. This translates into CASSQDHRGLTDTQYF.

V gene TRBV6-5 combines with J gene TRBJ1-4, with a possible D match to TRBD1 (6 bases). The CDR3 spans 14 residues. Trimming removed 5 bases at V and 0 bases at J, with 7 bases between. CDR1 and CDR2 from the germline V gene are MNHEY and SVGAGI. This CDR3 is CASSPGATNEKLFF. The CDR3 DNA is TGTGCCAGCAGTCCAGGGGCAACTAATGAAAAACTGTTTTTT.

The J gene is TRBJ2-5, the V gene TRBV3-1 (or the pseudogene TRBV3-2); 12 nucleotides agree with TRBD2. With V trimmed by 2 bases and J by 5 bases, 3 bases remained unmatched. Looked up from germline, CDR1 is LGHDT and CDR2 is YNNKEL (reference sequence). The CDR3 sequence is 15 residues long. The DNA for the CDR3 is TGTGCCAGCAGCCAACTAGCGGGGGGGCAGGAGACCCAGTACTTC. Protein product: CASSQLAGGQETQYF.

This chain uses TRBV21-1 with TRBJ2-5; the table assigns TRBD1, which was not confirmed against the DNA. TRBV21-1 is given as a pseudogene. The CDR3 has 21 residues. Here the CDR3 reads CASSKGGGDRSISEGQETQYF. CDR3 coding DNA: TGTGCCAGCAGCAAAGGAGGGGGGGACAGGTCAATATCAGAGGGACAAGAGACCCAGTACTTC.

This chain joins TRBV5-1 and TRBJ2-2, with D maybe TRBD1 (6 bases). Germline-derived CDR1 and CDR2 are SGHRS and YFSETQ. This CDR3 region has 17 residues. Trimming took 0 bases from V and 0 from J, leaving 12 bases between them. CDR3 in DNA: TGCGCCAGCAGCTTGGCTTGGACAGCGGCGAACACCGGGGAGCTGTTTTTT. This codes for CASSLAWTAANTGELFF.

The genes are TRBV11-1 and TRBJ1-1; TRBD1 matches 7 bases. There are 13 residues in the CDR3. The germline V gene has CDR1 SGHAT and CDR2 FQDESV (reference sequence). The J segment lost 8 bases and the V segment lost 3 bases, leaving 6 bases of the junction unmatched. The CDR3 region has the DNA TGTGCCAGCAGCTTGAGGGGGCGGGGCGAAGCTTTCTTT. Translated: CASSLRGRGEAFF.

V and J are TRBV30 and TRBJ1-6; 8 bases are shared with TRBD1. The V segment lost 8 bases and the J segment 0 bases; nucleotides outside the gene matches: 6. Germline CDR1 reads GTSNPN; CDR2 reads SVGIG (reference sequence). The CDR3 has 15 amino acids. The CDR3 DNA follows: TGTGCCGGGCGGACAGGGAGCTCCTATAATTCACCCCTCCACTTT. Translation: CAGRTGSSYNSPLHF.

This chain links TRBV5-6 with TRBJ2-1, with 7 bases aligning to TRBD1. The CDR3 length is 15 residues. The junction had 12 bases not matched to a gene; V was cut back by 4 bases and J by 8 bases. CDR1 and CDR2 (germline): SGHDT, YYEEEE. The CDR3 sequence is CASSTVAGGADEQFF. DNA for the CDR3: TGTGCCAGCAGCACGGTAGCAGGGGGAGCCGATGAGCAGTTCTTC. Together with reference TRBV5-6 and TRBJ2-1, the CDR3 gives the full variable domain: DAGVTQSPTHLIKTRGQQVTLRCSPKSGHDTVSWYQQALGQGPQFIFQYYEEEERQRGNFPDRFSGHQFPNYSSELNVNALLLGDSALYLCASSTVAGGADEQFFGPGTRLTVL.

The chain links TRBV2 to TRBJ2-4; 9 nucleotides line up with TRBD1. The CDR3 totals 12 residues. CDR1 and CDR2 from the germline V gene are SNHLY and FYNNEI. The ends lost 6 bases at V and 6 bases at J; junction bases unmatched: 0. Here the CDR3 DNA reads TGTGCCAGCAGGACAGGGGGAAACATTCAGTACTTC. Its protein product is CASRTGGNIQYF.

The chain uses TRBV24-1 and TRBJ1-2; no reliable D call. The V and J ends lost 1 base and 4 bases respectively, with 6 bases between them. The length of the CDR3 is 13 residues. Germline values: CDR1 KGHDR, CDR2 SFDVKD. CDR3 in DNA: TGTGCCACCAGTGATTTCTTCGGCTATGGCTACACCTTC. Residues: CATSDFFGYGYTF.

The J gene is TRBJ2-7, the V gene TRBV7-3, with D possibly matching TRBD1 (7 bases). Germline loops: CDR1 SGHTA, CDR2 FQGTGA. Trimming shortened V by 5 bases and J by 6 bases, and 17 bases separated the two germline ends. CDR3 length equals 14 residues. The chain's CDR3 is CASSPGGLALEQYF. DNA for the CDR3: TGTGCCAGCAGCCCAGGGGGGCTAGCGCTCGAGCAGTACTTC.

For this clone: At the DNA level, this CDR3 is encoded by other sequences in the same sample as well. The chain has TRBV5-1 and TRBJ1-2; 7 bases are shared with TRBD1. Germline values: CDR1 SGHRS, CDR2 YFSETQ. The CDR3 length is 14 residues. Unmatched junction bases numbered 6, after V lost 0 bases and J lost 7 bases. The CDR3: CASSLATGVGGYTF. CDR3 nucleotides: TGCGCCAGCAGCTTGGCCACAGGGGTAGGTGGCTACACCTTC.

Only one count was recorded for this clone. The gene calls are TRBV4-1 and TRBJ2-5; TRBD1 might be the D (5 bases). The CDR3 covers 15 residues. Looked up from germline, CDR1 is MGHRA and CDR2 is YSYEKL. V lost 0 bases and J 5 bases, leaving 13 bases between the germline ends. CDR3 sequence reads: CASSQDATGHETQYF. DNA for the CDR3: TGCGCCAGCAGCCAAGATGCAACCGGACACGAGACCCAGTACTTC.

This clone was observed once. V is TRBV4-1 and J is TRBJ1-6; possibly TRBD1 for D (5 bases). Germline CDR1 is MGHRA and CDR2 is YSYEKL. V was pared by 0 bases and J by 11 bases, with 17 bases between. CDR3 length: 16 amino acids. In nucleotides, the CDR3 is TGCGCCAGCAGCCAAGAAGGGGCCATCCGTGGGGCACCCCTCCACTTT. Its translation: CASSQEGAIRGAPLHF.

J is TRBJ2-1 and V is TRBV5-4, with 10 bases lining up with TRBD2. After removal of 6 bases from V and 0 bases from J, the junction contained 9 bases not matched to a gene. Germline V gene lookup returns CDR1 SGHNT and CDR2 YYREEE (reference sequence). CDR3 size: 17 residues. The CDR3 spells CASTLSSGGFSYNEQFF. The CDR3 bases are TGTGCCAGCACCCTGTCTAGCGGGGGTTTCTCCTACAATGAGCAGTTCTTC.

This chain's CDR3 is CAWSPGPGGYGYTF. DNA of the CDR3: TGTGCCTGGAGTCCCGGGCCCGGGGGCTATGGCTACACCTTC. The chain has TRBV30 and TRBJ1-2; D is perhaps TRBD1 (5 bases). This CDR3 contains 14 residues. The germline V gene encodes CDR1 GTSNPN and CDR2 SVGIG (reference sequence). Trimming took 2 bases from V and 4 from J, leaving 14 bases between them.

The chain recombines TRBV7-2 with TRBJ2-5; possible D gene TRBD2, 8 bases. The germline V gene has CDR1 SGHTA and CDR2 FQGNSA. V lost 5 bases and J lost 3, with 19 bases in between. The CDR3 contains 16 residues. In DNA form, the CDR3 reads TGTGCCAGCAGCCCTGGACTAGCCAGGGGGGAAGAGACCCAGTACTTC. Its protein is CASSPGLARGEETQYF.

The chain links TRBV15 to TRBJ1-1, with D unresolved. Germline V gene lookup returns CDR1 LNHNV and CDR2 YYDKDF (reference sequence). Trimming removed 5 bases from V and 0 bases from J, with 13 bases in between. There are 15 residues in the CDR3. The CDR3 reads CATSAQSRVNTEAFF. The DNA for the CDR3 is TGTGCCACCAGCGCCCAGTCACGGGTGAACACTGAAGCTTTCTTT.

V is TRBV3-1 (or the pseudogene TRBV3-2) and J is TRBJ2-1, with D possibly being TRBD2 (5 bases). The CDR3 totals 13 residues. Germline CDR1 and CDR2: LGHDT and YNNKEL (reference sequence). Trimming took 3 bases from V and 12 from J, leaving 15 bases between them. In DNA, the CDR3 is TGTGCCAGCAGCCACCGACTACCCGTCGCGCAGTTCTTC. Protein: CASSHRLPVAQFF.